This TCR beta chain was documented in a study of blood T cell repertoires in COVID-19. Sequenced by immunoSEQ multiplex PCR; TCRdb stores in-frame clones only, minus some. Altogether roughly 100,000 clones are present, almost 90% being singletons, with the ten largest covering about 3%. The TCR originated in a human donor in a cohort sampled during active COVID-19. The sample taken for sequencing was peripheral blood.

In DNA form, the CDR3 reads TGTGCCAGCAGTTTAATAAGGCAGGGGGCGCTTTCAGGGCCCAGGGAGCAGTACTTC. The encoded protein is CASSLIRQGALSGPREQYF. The chain uses TRBV28 and TRBJ2-7, with 8 bases that match TRBD1. Germline V lookup: CDR1 MDHEN, CDR2 SYDVKM. Trimming cost V 2 bases and J 7 bases; bases outside gene matches: 22. The CDR3 is 19 amino acids.